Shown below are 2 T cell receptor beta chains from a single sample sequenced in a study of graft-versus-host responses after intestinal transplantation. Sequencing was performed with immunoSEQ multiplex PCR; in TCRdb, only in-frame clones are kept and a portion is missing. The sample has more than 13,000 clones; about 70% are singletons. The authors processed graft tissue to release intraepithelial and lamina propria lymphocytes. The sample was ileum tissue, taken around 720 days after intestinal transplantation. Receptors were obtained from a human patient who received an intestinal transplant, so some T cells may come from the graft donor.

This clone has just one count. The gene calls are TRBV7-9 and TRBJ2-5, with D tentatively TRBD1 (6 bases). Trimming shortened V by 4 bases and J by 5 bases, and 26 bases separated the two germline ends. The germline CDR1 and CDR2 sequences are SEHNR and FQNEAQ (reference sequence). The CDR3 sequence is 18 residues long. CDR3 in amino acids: CASSSPPRYRVSGETQYF. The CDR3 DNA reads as TGTGCCAGCAGCTCCCCCCCGCGATACAGGGTCTCGGGGGAGACCCAGTACTTC.

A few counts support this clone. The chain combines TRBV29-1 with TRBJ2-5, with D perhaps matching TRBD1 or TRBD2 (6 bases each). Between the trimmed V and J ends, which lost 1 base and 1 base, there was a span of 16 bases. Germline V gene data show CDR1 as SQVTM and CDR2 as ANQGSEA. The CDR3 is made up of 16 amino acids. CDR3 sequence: CSVEGGLARVQETQYF. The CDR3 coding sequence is TGCAGCGTTGAAGGGGGGCTAGCGAGAGTCCAAGAGACCCAGTACTTC.